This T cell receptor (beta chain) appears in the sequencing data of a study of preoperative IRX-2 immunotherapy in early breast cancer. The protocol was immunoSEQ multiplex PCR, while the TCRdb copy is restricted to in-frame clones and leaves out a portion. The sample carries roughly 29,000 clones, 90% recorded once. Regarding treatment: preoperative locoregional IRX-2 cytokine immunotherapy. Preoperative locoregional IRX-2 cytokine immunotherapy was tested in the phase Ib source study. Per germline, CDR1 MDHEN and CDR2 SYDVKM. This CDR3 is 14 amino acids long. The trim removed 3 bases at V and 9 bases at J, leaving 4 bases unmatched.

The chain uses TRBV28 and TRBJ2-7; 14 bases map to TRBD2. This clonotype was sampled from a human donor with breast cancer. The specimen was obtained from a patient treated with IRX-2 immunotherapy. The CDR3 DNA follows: TGTGCCAGCAGTTTCAGAGGACTAGCGGGAGGGCAGTACTTC. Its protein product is CASSFRGLAGGQYF.